Listed below are T cell receptor beta chains from one sample, sequenced in a study of shared clonotypes between healthy human individuals. Data came from immunoSEQ multiplex PCR; TCRdb stores just in-frame clones and leaves some out. The sample carries a few hundred thousand clones, over 70% recorded once. Sequencing was performed on memory CD4+ T cells sorted from blood. The origin of the receptors is a man aged 25-45 years in good health. CDR3s include the opening cysteine and the closing phenylalanine or tryptophan. The D gene is left open where the match is weak. Some rows mark clone size as missing; the rest say once, few, many or name a class of expanded clone.

NA	TRBV19	NA	TRBJ2-7	CASSDDRRGRSAGEQYF	TGTGCCAGTAGCGACGATAGGCGGGGCAGATCAGCGGGCGAGCAGTACTTC
NA	TRBV15	NA	TRBJ1-2	CATSREGGAPYGYTF	TGTGCCACCAGCAGAGAGGGGGGGGCCCCTTATGGCTACACCTTC
NA	TRBV2	NA	TRBJ2-3	CASSEARGDTQYF	TGTGCCAGCAGTGAAGCGCGTGGGGATACGCAGTATTTT
few	TRBV2	TRBD1	TRBJ2-3	CASRQGADTQYF	TGTGCCAGCAGACAGGGGGCAGATACGCAGTATTTT
NA	TRBV19	TRBD1	TRBJ2-1	CASSMRQGPTNEQFF	TGTGCCAGTAGTATGCGACAGGGGCCTACGAATGAGCAGTTCTTC
NA	TRBV11-3	NA	TRBJ2-3	CASSLGADTQYF	TGTGCCAGCAGCTTAGGGGCAGATACGCAGTATTTT
NA	TRBV28	NA	TRBJ2-4	CASSPSGAKNIQYF	TGTGCCAGCAGTCCCAGTGGAGCCAAAAACATTCAGTACTTC
NA	TRBV7-9	NA	TRBJ1-1	CASSYLSTEAFF	TGTGCCAGCAGCTACCTGAGCACTGAAGCTTTCTTT
NA	TRBV5-1	NA	TRBJ1-2	CASSLLGTQYGYGYTF	TGCGCCAGCAGCTTGTTGGGTACCCAATATGGCTATGGCTACACCTTC
few	TRBV7-9	TRBD2	TRBJ2-5	CASSPRGLAGQETQYF	TGTGCCAGCAGCCCGAGAGGACTAGCGGGGCAAGAGACCCAGTACTTC
NA	TRBV5-1	NA	TRBJ1-4	CASMDTTNEKLFF	TGCGCCAGCATGGACACAACTAATGAAAAACTGTTTTTT
NA	TRBV11-2	TRBD1	TRBJ1-2	CASRRLGQVYGYTF	TGTGCCAGCAGACGTCTGGGACAGGTCTATGGCTACACCTTC
NA	TRBV25-1	NA	TRBJ2-5	CASSTAQVGETQYF	TGTGCCAGCAGTACGGCACAGGTGGGGGAGACCCAGTACTTC
NA	TRBV6-1	TRBD2	TRBJ2-1	CASREILAGESNEQFF	TGTGCCAGCAGGGAAATCCTAGCGGGAGAAAGTAATGAGCAGTTCTTC
once	TRBV18	NA	TRBJ1-2	CASSPDRGPHGYTF	TGTGCCAGCTCACCCGACCGCGGGCCGCATGGCTACACCTTC
NA	TRBV29-1	NA	TRBJ2-3	CIEGQLDTQYF	TGCATCGAAGGACAGCTAGATACGCAGTATTTT
NA	TRBV18	NA	TRBJ1-6	CASSPLEDYNSPLHF	TGTGCCAGCTCACCACTCGAGGATTATAATTCACCCCTCCACTTT
NA	TRBV28	NA	TRBJ2-1	CASRKGGLGSYNEQFF	TGTGCCAGCAGGAAGGGAGGACTCGGATCCTACAATGAGCAGTTCTTC
NA	TRBV7-9	TRBD1	TRBJ2-2	CASRPQTGQPTGELFF	TGTGCCAGCAGACCTCAAACGGGACAGCCCACCGGGGAGCTGTTTTTT
NA	TRBV7-2	TRBD1	TRBJ2-7	CASSLAGQGIHEQYF	TGTGCCAGCAGCTTGGCGGGACAGGGGATCCACGAGCAGTACTTC
NA	TRBV7-9	TRBD1	TRBJ2-7	CASSSPFGSGGWDSYEQYF	TGTGCCAGCAGCTCCCCCTTTGGGTCAGGGGGCTGGGACTCCTACGAGCAGTACTTC
NA	TRBV7-9	TRBD1	TRBJ2-1	CASSGRDRGRGEQFF	TGTGCCAGCAGCGGTCGGGACAGGGGCCGCGGTGAGCAGTTCTTC
NA	TRBV15	NA	TRBJ2-3	CATSRDLPGSTDTQYF	TGTGCCACCAGCAGAGATCTACCAGGAAGCACAGATACGCAGTATTTT
NA	TRBV7-9	NA	TRBJ2-7	CASSQNVPGPSLYEQYF	TGTGCCAGCAGCCAAAACGTCCCGGGACCGTCCCTCTACGAGCAGTACTTC
few	TRBV18	TRBD1	TRBJ1-1	CASSRDRDTEAFF	TGTGCCAGCTCAAGGGACAGGGACACTGAAGCTTTCTTT
NA	TRBV5-6	TRBD1	TRBJ1-2	CASSLTGGSNYGYTF	TGTGCCAGCAGCTTAACAGGGGGTTCTAACTATGGCTACACCTTC
NA	TRBV6-6	NA	TRBJ1-5	CASSYVSNQPQHF	TGTGCCAGCAGTTACGTTAGCAATCAGCCCCAGCATTTT
NA	TRBV19	NA	TRBJ1-2	CASSTPPGGYTF	TGTGCCAGTAGTACCCCGCCGGGCGGCTACACCTTC
NA	TRBV7-5	NA	TRBJ1-1	CARSLGLADNTEAFF	TGTGCCAGAAGCTTAGGGTTGGCGGATAACACTGAAGCTTTCTTT
NA	TRBV7-3	TRBD1	TRBJ2-7	CASSKTGQGWDEQYF	TGTGCCAGCAGCAAAACCGGACAGGGATGGGACGAGCAGTACTTC
NA	TRBV11-3	NA	TRBJ2-2	CASSRGGLHPTGELFF	TGTGCCAGCAGCCGCGGTGGACTACACCCCACCGGGGAGCTGTTTTTT
few	TRBV5-5	TRBD2	TRBJ2-2	CASSRDGPPKLAGGPRELFF	TGTGCCAGCAGCCGTGACGGACCTCCCAAGCTAGCGGGAGGGCCTCGGGAGCTGTTTTTT
NA	TRBV18	TRBD2	TRBJ2-6	CASSLAGGQSGANVLTF	TGTGCCAGCTCCTTAGCGGGAGGTCAGTCTGGGGCCAACGTCCTGACTTTC
NA	TRBV19	TRBD1	TRBJ2-1	CASSRLDRATYNEQFF	TGTGCCAGTAGTCGGCTAGACAGGGCAACCTACAATGAGCAGTTCTTC
NA	TRBV6-1	NA	TRBJ1-2	CASSARGRTYGYTF	TGTGCCAGCAGTGCCCGGGGGCGAACCTATGGCTACACCTTC
NA	TRBV7-2	NA	TRBJ1-2	CASSLIFRLEGGYTF	TGTGCCAGCAGCTTAATTTTTCGGCTGGAAGGGGGCTACACCTTC
NA	TRBV4-3	NA	TRBJ2-7	CASSQEGGAYEQYF	TGCGCCAGCAGCCAAGAAGGGGGAGCGTACGAGCAGTACTTC
NA	TRBV10-1	TRBD1	TRBJ2-3	CASRDRVDTDTQYF	TGCGCCAGCCGGGACAGGGTAGACACAGATACGCAGTATTTT
few	TRBV7-3	NA	TRBJ1-5	CASSLDATQPQHF	TGTGCCAGCAGCTTAGACGCGACCCAGCCCCAGCATTTT
NA	TRBV5-4	NA	TRBJ2-5	CASSAPWTDIETQYF	TGTGCCAGCAGCGCTCCCTGGACAGATATAGAGACCCAGTACTTC